Listed below are T cell receptor beta chains from one sample, sequenced in a study of blood T cell repertoires in COVID-19. Here immunoSEQ multiplex PCR was the method, and the copy in TCRdb shows in-frame clones only, minus some. The sample records 120,000 or so clones, around 89% being singletons. Sequencing used peripheral blood. Every receptor here comes from a man in his fifties or sixties with acute or convalescent COVID-19. Both conserved end residues are part of each CDR3. A D gene is named only where the DNA matches it firmly. Clone size appears in some rows only: once, few, many, or a class for an expanded clone.

TRBJ2-2,TRBD2,TRBV19,NA,TGTGCCAGTACCCCCCCCGGGAGGAGTAGGACCGGGGAGCTGTTTTTT,CASTPPGRSRTGELFF
TRBJ2-1,NA,TRBV7-2,few,TGTGCCAGCGGCCCTTACTCTAGCGCTGTCAATGAGCAGTTCTTC,CASGPYSSAVNEQFF
TRBJ1-2,NA,TRBV6-5,NA,TGTGCCGCCTCGGGGGGGCGAGGTCGAAACTATGGCTACACCTTC,CAASGGRGRNYGYTF
TRBJ1-2,TRBD1,TRBV27,NA,TGTGCCAGCAGTTTTTCCGCGACAGGGGCCTATGGCTACACCTTC,CASSFSATGAYGYTF
TRBJ2-5,NA,TRBV2,NA,TGTGCCAGCCTAGGTGGGGCGGAGACCCAGTACTTC,CASLGGAETQYF
TRBJ1-1,TRBD1,TRBV28,NA,TGTGCCAGCAGTTTACGACAGGGTCCGCCTAACACTGAAGCTTTCTTT,CASSLRQGPPNTEAFF
TRBJ2-2,NA,TRBV7-9,once,TGTGCCAGCAGCTTAGCGCGGCCTCAAGAAGGCGGGGAGCTGTTTTTT,CASSLARPQEGGELFF
TRBJ2-7,TRBD2,TRBV23-1,NA,TGCGCCAGCAGTGGACTAGCGGTGACCTACGAGCAGTACTTC,CASSGLAVTYEQYF
TRBJ2-3,TRBD1,TRBV24-1,NA,TGTGCCACCAGTGCCCAGGGGGCCTCACCTACGCAGTATTTT,CATSAQGASPTQYF
TRBJ2-1,NA,TRBV5-5,NA,TGTGCCAGCAGCTTCGGGGTACGTGAGCAGTTCTTC,CASSFGVREQFF
TRBJ2-7,TRBD1,TRBV15,once,TGTGCCACCAGCCCCGGGACAGGGGGTTACTACGAGCAGTACTTC,CATSPGTGGYYEQYF
TRBJ1-5,TRBD1,TRBV6-1,NA,TGTGCCAGCAGTGAATGGGACAGGGGTTGGGATAGCAATCAGCCCCAGCATTTT,CASSEWDRGWDSNQPQHF
TRBJ1-1,NA,TRBV5-4,NA,TGTGCCAGCAGCTTTAGCGCCCTTGGGACTGAAGCTTTCTTT,CASSFSALGTEAFF
TRBJ2-5,TRBD1,TRBV18,NA,TGTGCCAGCTCACCTCCAGGGGGACCGGGGACCCAGTACTTC,CASSPPGGPGTQYF
TRBJ2-3,TRBD2,TRBV29-1,NA,TGCAGCGTTGAAGATATTGGGACTAGCGGGAGTTGGACAGATACGCAGTATTTT,CSVEDIGTSGSWTDTQYF
TRBJ1-6,NA,TRBV10-2,NA,TGCGCCAGCAGTGAGTCGTTAGGGGTGGGGGCATATTCACCCCTCCACTTT,CASSESLGVGAYSPLHF
TRBJ1-2,NA,TRBV29-1,NA,TGCAGCGCCTCGGCGGGGGGGCGGGTCGGCTACACCTTC,CSASAGGRVGYTF
TRBJ1-1,NA,TRBV5-6,NA,TGTGCCAGCAGCTTAACGGGTAGCCAGCACACTGAAGCTTTCTTT,CASSLTGSQHTEAFF
TRBJ1-4,TRBD1,TRBV29-1,NA,TGCAGCGTTTCCTCCGGACAGGGGGAAAAACTGTTTTTT,CSVSSGQGEKLFF
TRBJ2-1,NA,TRBV10-3,NA,TGTGCCATCAGTGAGTCTGTGGGAGATGAGCAGTTCTTC,CAISESVGDEQFF
TRBJ2-7,TRBD2,TRBV11-2,NA,TGTGCCAGCAGCTTAGGGCCCCGACTAGCTGCCGAGCAGTACTTC,CASSLGPRLAAEQYF
TRBJ2-7,NA,TRBV3-1/TRBV3-2,NA,TGTGCCAGCAGCCCCCGGAGTCCTAGCCCCTACGAGCAGTACTTC,CASSPRSPSPYEQYF
TRBJ2-3,TRBD2,TRBV10-1,NA,TGCGCCAGCAGTGATCCTAGCGGGAGCACAGATACGCAGTATTTT,CASSDPSGSTDTQYF
TRBJ2-7,TRBD2,TRBV19,once,TGTGCCAGTAGGACTAGCGGGAGTTTCAACGAGCAGTACTTC,CASRTSGSFNEQYF
TRBJ2-7,TRBD2,TRBV29-1,NA,TGCAGCGTTGAATTGAGCGGGAGGAACGAGCAGTACTTC,CSVELSGRNEQYF
TRBJ2-7,NA,TRBV6-1,few,TGTGCCAGCAGTGACGACAGCGTGTCCACTTACTTC,CASSDDSVSTYF
TRBJ1-2,TRBD1,TRBV24-1,NA,TGTGCCACCAGTTCCAGAGGGACAGGGGACGGCTACACCTTC,CATSSRGTGDGYTF
TRBJ2-7,TRBD1,TRBV7-2,few,TGTGCCAGCAGCCCGACAGGGGAGCGGTTTTTCGAGCAGTACTTC,CASSPTGERFFEQYF
TRBJ2-2,TRBD2,TRBV5-6,NA,TGTGCCAGCAGCCCGGGACTAGCGGGTGTTAACACCGGGGAGCTGTTTTTT,CASSPGLAGVNTGELFF
TRBJ1-1,NA,TRBV11-3,NA,TGTGCCAGCAGCTTGATGAGGGCCACTGAAGCTTTCTTT,CASSLMRATEAFF
TRBJ2-7,TRBD2,TRBV3-1/TRBV3-2,NA,TGTGCCAGCAGCCACTTGGGACTAGCGGGAGTCGAGCAGTACTTC,CASSHLGLAGVEQYF
TRBJ2-1,NA,TRBV6-4,NA,TGTGCCAGCAGTGAAGAGGGATACAATGAGCAGTTCTTC,CASSEEGYNEQFF
TRBJ1-2,TRBD1,TRBV5-1,NA,TGCGCCAGCAGCTTGGTTTGGGACAGGGGGTCACCCGACTATGGCTACACCTTC,CASSLVWDRGSPDYGYTF
TRBJ2-5,TRBD1,TRBV7-9,NA,TGTGCCAGCAGCCTCCGGGACAGGCAAGAGACCCAGTACTTC,CASSLRDRQETQYF
TRBJ2-7,TRBD2,TRBV10-3,NA,TGTGCCAGCCTAGCGGATTCCTACGAGCAGTACTTC,CASLADSYEQYF
TRBJ2-6,TRBD1,TRBV18,NA,TGTGCCAGCTCACCCGGACAGGGAGTTTTATCTGGGGCCAACGTCCTGACTTTC,CASSPGQGVLSGANVLTF
TRBJ1-1,NA,TRBV18,NA,TGTGCCAGCTCACCACCTTCTATAGGGGGAGCTTTCTTT,CASSPPSIGGAFF
TRBJ2-3,TRBD2,TRBV19,NA,TGTGCCAGTAGTATAGTAGCGGGAGGAATGACAGATACGCAGTATTTT,CASSIVAGGMTDTQYF
TRBJ2-1,TRBD2,TRBV5-1,NA,TGCGCCAGCAGCTTAGGTCTGACTAGCGAGGGCAATGAGCAGTTCTTC,CASSLGLTSEGNEQFF
TRBJ1-4,TRBD1,TRBV18,NA,TGTGCCAGCTCACTCCCGACAGGGCAAAATGAAAAACTGTTTTTT,CASSLPTGQNEKLFF
TRBJ1-1,TRBD1,TRBV6-6,NA,TGTGCCAGCAGTCGGACAGGGCGGGATACTGAAGCTTTCTTT,CASSRTGRDTEAFF
TRBJ2-3,NA,TRBV6-4,NA,TGTGCCAGCGGAAACGGGGGAAGCACAGATACGCAGTATTTT,CASGNGGSTDTQYF
TRBJ2-7,TRBD1,TRBV19,NA,TGTGCCAGTAGTATAACATGGACAGGACGCTACGAGCAGTACTTC,CASSITWTGRYEQYF
TRBJ1-6,NA,TRBV4-1,NA,TGCGCCAGCAGCCAAAGTGGGGGGTTCGGTGATAATTCACCCCTCCACTTT,CASSQSGGFGDNSPLHF
TRBJ1-1,NA,TRBV18,NA,TGTGCCAGCTCACCACGGGTTCGGGGAGGGAAGGGGAACACTGAAGCTTTCTTT,CASSPRVRGGKGNTEAFF
TRBJ2-7,NA,TRBV29-1,NA,TGCAGCGTTGTCGCCAGGGGGCAGGCGGGAGTCTCCTACGAGCAGTACTTC,CSVVARGQAGVSYEQYF
TRBJ2-7,NA,TRBV4-1,NA,TGCGCCAGCAGCCAACTAGGGGCGAGTTCCTACGAGCAGTACTTC,CASSQLGASSYEQYF
TRBJ2-3,NA,TRBV9,few,TGTGCCAGCAGCGCTGGGGGCGGTCCAGATACGCAGTATTTT,CASSAGGGPDTQYF
TRBJ1-3,NA,TRBV5-6,NA,TGTGCCAGCAGCTTGGGTCCCGGGGGAATGGGAAACACCATATATTTT,CASSLGPGGMGNTIYF
TRBJ2-3,TRBD1,TRBV7-2,NA,TGTGCCAGCAGCTTGACAGGGATGATGACAGATACGCAGTATTTT,CASSLTGMMTDTQYF
TRBJ2-1,NA,TRBV7-2,NA,TGTGCCAGCAGCTCCCTTTTGGGGCGGTATGAGCAGTTCTTC,CASSSLLGRYEQFF
TRBJ2-2,TRBD1,TRBV10-3,few,TGTGCCATCAGCCCCGGGACAGGTACCACCGGGGAGCTGTTTTTT,CAISPGTGTTGELFF
TRBJ2-3,TRBD2,TRBV5-1,NA,TGCGCCAGCAGTTACGGACTAGAGGCAGATACGCAGTATTTT,CASSYGLEADTQYF
TRBJ2-3,TRBD1,TRBV27,NA,TGTGCCAGCAGTTTAGACAGGGGCACAGATACGCAGTATTTT,CASSLDRGTDTQYF
TRBJ2-3,TRBD2,TRBV7-9,NA,TGTGCCAGCACCCGCGGGGGGGCCACAGATACGCAGTATTTT,CASTRGGATDTQYF
TRBJ1-2,NA,TRBV3-1/TRBV3-2,NA,TGTGCCAGCAGCCAAGCCCTTGACAGCTACACCTTC,CASSQALDSYTF
TRBJ1-3,TRBD1,TRBV4-2,once,TGTGCCAGCCGAAGAACAGGGGCTGGAAACACCATATATTTT,CASRRTGAGNTIYF
TRBJ2-7,NA,TRBV10-3,NA,TGTGCCATCAGTTCAGGAGGTCCCTACGAGCAGTACTTC,CAISSGGPYEQYF
TRBJ2-7,TRBD1,TRBV27,NA,TGTGCCAGCAGGGAACTGGACAGGGGGCACGAGCAGTACTTC,CASRELDRGHEQYF